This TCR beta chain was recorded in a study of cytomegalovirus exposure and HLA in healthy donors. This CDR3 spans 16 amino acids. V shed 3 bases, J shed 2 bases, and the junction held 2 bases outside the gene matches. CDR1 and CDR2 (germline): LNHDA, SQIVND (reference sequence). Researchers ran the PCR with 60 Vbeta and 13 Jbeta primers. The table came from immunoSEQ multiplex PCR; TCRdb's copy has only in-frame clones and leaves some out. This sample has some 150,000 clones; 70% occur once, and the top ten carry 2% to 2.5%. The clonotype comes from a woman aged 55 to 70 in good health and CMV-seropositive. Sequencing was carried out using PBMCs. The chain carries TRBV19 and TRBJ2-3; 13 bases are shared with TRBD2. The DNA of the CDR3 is TGTGCCAGTAGTATGGGACTAGCGGGAAACACAGATACGCAGTATTTT. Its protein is CASSMGLAGNTDTQYF.